This T cell receptor beta chain stems from a study of human T cells and chemical hapten exposure. Study summary: Small differences in pooled library volume mainly drove the variation in TCR yields per sample. Study-wide points: TCRs above 1 in 1000 frequency did not change with DPC sensitization.

TCRdb ran MiXCR on the RACE reads and lists one entry per CDR3 protein. The sample has about 140,000 distinct CDR3 sequences, 10% to 15% seen once. The germline V and J ends were trimmed by 2 bases and 4 bases, with 10 bases remaining between them. Germline V gives CDR1 SEHNR, CDR2 FQNEAQ (reference sequence). The CDR3 is 14 residues long. Time point specified: patch test 2, 6 weeks after DPC sensitization. Treatment meaning: therapeutic diphenylcyclopropenone sensitization with weekly scalp DPC. Ahead of each patch test application, blood was drawn. Alopecia patients deemed DPC-suitable, aged 18 to 70, excluding pregnancy. This clonotype was detected only a few times. What it binds is unknown.

The chain couples TRBV7-9 to TRBJ2-3; D is possibly TRBD1 (5 bases). This TCR came from a woman between 45 and 65 years old with alopecia areata. Some clones in this sample may be carry-over from other donors' samples. This specimen was whole blood, taken in connection with sensitization to the hapten diphenylcyclopropenone (DPC). This CDR3 reads CASSLPSRADTQYF. The CDR3 DNA is TGTGCCAGCAGCTTACCTTCCAGGGCAGATACGCAGTATTTT.